This T cell receptor beta chain was observed in a study of identical twins. Study-wide points: For out-of-frame beta sequences, excess twin sharing was weaker. Interpretation of the results relied on cross-sectional statistical analysis and not on following the same donors. In monozygotic twins, models underestimated the sharing of out-of-frame TCR alpha.

TCRdb analysed the 5' RACE reads with MiXCR anew, one entry per CDR3 protein. Of 700,000 or so distinct CDR3 sequences listed, 20% to 25% are singletons. In this sample, this clonotype turned up many times. What it recognizes is unknown. Trimming left V 6 bases short and J 0 bases short, with 20 bases between. This CDR3 spans 17 amino acids. Germline V CDR1 and CDR2: DFQATT, SNEGSKA (reference sequence). These same data were also listed under a study on T cells expressing NK-cell markers. From that study: The same clonotypes also predominated in the CD3+CD56-NKG2C+ fraction of a handful of donors.

This sequence joins TRBV20-1 and TRBJ2-2; tentative D call: TRBD2 (6 bases). The specimen was PBMCs. This receptor was obtained from a woman between 18 and 29 years old in good health. In DNA, the CDR3 is TGCAGTGCGGTGGGGGTAGCGGAACCAACGAACACCGGGGAGCTGTTTTTT. Protein sequence: CSAVGVAEPTNTGELFF.